The clone carrying this TCR beta chain was seen more than once but under ten times. PCR involved 60 Vbeta and 13 Jbeta primers. Authors' data handling: Later, roughly 86 million unique TCR beta chains were counted in an analysis, and about 10 million of them were shared. Clones were read by immunoSEQ multiplex PCR, and TCRdb kept only the in-frame ones, dropping some. V and J calls and clone size are copied from that table; D and trimming were computed from the DNA. The sample lists under 200,000 clones, roughly 82% occurring once. In germline, CDR1 is MGHDK, CDR2 SYGVNS. The CDR3 is made up of 15 amino acids. The V end lost 2 bases, the J end lost 2 bases, and 12 bases lay between the germline ends. The data derive from a study of cytomegalovirus exposure and HLA in healthy donors.

This chain joins TRBV25-1 and TRBJ1-1; weak D call: TRBD1 (5 bases). This sequence originates from a man aged 45-65 years in good health and CMV-seropositive. Sequencing input: PBMCs. For the CDR3, the DNA is TGTGCCAGCAGTGAAGGGGGGAGGGGTAACACTGAAGCTTTCTTT. It translates to CASSEGGRGNTEAFF.